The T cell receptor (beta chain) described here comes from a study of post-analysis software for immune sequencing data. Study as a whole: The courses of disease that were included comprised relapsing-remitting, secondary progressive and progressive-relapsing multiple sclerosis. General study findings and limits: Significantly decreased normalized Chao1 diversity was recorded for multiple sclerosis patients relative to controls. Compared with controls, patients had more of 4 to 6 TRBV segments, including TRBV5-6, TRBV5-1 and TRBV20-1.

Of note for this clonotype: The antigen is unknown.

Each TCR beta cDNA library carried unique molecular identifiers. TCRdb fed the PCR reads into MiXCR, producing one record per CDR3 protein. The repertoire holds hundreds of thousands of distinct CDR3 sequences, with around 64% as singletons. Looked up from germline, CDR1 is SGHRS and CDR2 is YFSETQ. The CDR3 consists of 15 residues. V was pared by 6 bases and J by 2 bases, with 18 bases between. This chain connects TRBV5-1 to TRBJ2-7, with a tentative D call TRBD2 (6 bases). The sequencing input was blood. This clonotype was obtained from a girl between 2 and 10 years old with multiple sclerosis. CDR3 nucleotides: TGCGCCAGCATACCCTCACCTCCGGGGGCCTACGAGCAGTACTTC. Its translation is CASIPSPPGAYEQYF.